The clone carrying this T cell receptor beta chain was counted between two and nine times. The sample comes from a study of blood T cell repertoires in COVID-19. In the study overall: The samples span acute and convalescent COVID-19 from the United States, Italy and Spain. The cDNA or gDNA used as material had been derived from T cells, B-cell-depleted T cells, or PBMCs.

During active infection, Seattle patients enrolled and were then monitored through disease. Measured with immunoSEQ multiplex PCR; TCRdb has only the in-frame clones, and not every one. The sample shows about 230,000 clones, 86% of them seen only once. The sample consisted of peripheral blood. The clonotype originates from a middle-aged man with COVID-19, enrolled during active disease.

This chain's CDR3 is CASSIGRGRVILTDTQYF. The CDR3 nucleotides are TGTGCCAGTAGTATTGGCAGGGGGCGCGTGATCCTCACAGATACGCAGTATTTT. V usage is TRBV19 and J usage is TRBJ2-3, with 8 bases identical to TRBD1. The CDR3 sequence is 18 residues long. Germline-derived CDR1 and CDR2 are LNHDA and SQIVND (reference sequence). Trimming at V came to 3 bases and at J to 2 bases, leaving 13 bases not matched to a gene. Full variable domain (remainder filled in from reference TRBV19 and TRBJ2-3): DGGITQSPKYLFRKEGQNVTLSCEQNLNHDAMYWYRQDPGQGLRLIYYSQIVNDFQKGDIAEGYSVSREKKESFPLTVTSAQKNPTAFYLCASSIGRGRVILTDTQYFGPGTRLTVL.